This entry lists 5 T cell receptor beta chains sequenced from one sample in a study of hypomethylating agent response in myelodysplastic syndrome. Profiled with immunoSEQ multiplex PCR; TCRdb holds only in-frame clones, not every one. This sample has about 5,100 clones, with around 80% found just once. The source was bone marrow, collected before or after starting hypomethylating agent treatment for myelodysplastic syndrome (not recorded which). The receptor set was obtained from a human donor with myelodysplastic syndrome.

The CDR3 DNA follows: TGTGCCAGCAGCGCAGCAGGCGGATCTGGAAACACCATATATTTT. Translation: CASSAAGGSGNTIYF. The chain couples TRBV9 to TRBJ1-3; D remains unclear. V lost 3 bases and J lost 1, with 11 bases in between. This CDR3 contains 15 residues. Per germline, CDR1 SGDLS and CDR2 YYNGEE.

The chain joins TRBV6-5 to TRBJ2-1; D may be TRBD2 (6 bases). The CDR3 has 15 residues. V dropped 6 bases and J dropped 0 bases, with 12 bases sitting between them. CDR1 MNHEY and CDR2 SVGAGI come from the germline V gene. CDR3 region: CASSYGRGSYNEQFF. CDR3 in DNA: TGTGCCAGCAGCTACGGGCGGGGCTCCTACAATGAGCAGTTCTTC.

This clone showed up just once. The chain links TRBV7-2 to TRBJ1-2, with D possibly matching TRBD1 (6 bases). V lost 8 bases to trimming and J lost 0 bases, with 25 bases between them. The CDR3 is 18 amino acids. The germline V gene has CDR1 SGHTA and CDR2 FQGNSA. CDR3 sequence: CASFAGGRGVRSNYGYTF. DNA of the CDR3: TGTGCCAGCTTTGCCGGAGGCAGGGGCGTTCGATCTAACTATGGCTACACCTTC.

V and J are TRBV9 and TRBJ2-7; 8 nucleotides align to TRBD1. The CDR3 totals 14 residues. CDR1 and CDR2 from the germline V gene are SGDLS and YYNGEE. The J segment lost 5 bases and the V segment lost 0 bases, leaving 4 bases of the junction unmatched. This CDR3 is CASSVGPGGHEQYF. The DNA of the CDR3 is TGTGCCAGCAGCGTAGGGCCAGGGGGCCACGAGCAGTACTTC.

The chain is built from TRBV6-4 and TRBJ2-7, with 8 bases aligning to TRBD2. The V and J ends lost 8 bases and 2 bases, in that order; junction bases with no gene match: 11. This CDR3 contains 15 residues. The germline gives CDR1 MRHNA, CDR2 SNTAGT. The DNA for the CDR3 is TGTGCCAGCGGAGGAAACGGGGGGGGGCCCTACGAGCAGTACTTC. Translated: CASGGNGGGPYEQYF.